These T cell receptor beta chains were read from a single sample in a study of cytomegalovirus exposure and HLA in healthy donors. Generated by immunoSEQ multiplex PCR, the TCRdb table keeps only in-frame clones and is missing some. The sample consists of approximately 160,000 clones, more than 60% of them appearing once. Material: PBMCs. These receptors came from a woman in her 50s in good health and CMV-seropositive. The CDR3 runs from the conserved cysteine through the conserved F or W. Each record gives: clone size, D gene, J gene, V gene, CDR3 DNA, CDR3 protein. D genes are given only for firm matches. A row's size may be missing; if present it is once, few, many or a size class.

abundance: few
d_gene: NA
j_gene: TRBJ2-1
v_gene: TRBV4-1
CDR3nt: TGCGCCAGCAGCCAAGAAAGTCACCTAATAAATGAGCAGTTCTTC
CDR3aa: CASSQESHLINEQFF

abundance: many
d_gene: TRBD1
j_gene: TRBJ1-1
v_gene: TRBV6-5
CDR3nt: TGTGCCAGCAGCTTACAGGGGGCCACTGAAGCTTTCTTT
CDR3aa: CASSLQGATEAFF

abundance: few
d_gene: NA
j_gene: TRBJ1-2
v_gene: TRBV6-1
CDR3nt: TGTGCCAGCAGTGAAGGGGGGGGTAACTATGGCTACACCTTC
CDR3aa: CASSEGGGNYGYTF

abundance: NA
d_gene: NA
j_gene: TRBJ2-1
v_gene: TRBV7-2
CDR3nt: TGTGCCAGCAGCTTCTGGCCTTTCGATGGACATAATGAGCAGTTCTTC
CDR3aa: CASSFWPFDGHNEQFF

abundance: NA
d_gene: TRBD2
j_gene: TRBJ2-7
v_gene: TRBV7-9
CDR3nt: TGTGCCAGCAGTCATACCGGGACTAGCGGGAGAAAACCGTACGAGCAGTACTTC
CDR3aa: CASSHTGTSGRKPYEQYF

abundance: few
d_gene: NA
j_gene: TRBJ1-1
v_gene: TRBV7-2
CDR3nt: TGTGCCAGCAGCCCCTCTATCGGCACTGAAGCTTTCTTT
CDR3aa: CASSPSIGTEAFF

abundance: few
d_gene: NA
j_gene: TRBJ1-2
v_gene: TRBV5-5
CDR3nt: TGTGCCAGCAGCTTGGCCAGGGACTATGGCTACACCTTC
CDR3aa: CASSLARDYGYTF

abundance: NA
d_gene: TRBD1
j_gene: TRBJ2-1
v_gene: TRBV27
CDR3nt: TGTGCCAGCAGCCGGACAGGTCGGCAGTTCTTC
CDR3aa: CASSRTGRQFF

abundance: NA
d_gene: TRBD2
j_gene: TRBJ2-3
v_gene: TRBV11-1
CDR3nt: TGTGCCAGCAGCTTAGGAGCGGGATCCACAGATACGCAGTATTTT
CDR3aa: CASSLGAGSTDTQYF

abundance: NA
d_gene: NA
j_gene: TRBJ1-3
v_gene: TRBV2
CDR3nt: TGTGCCAGCAGTGTCCACTCTGGAAACACCATATATTTT
CDR3aa: CASSVHSGNTIYF

abundance: NA
d_gene: NA
j_gene: TRBJ1-2
v_gene: TRBV6-1
CDR3nt: TGTGCCAGCAGGTCCGTCGATGGCTACACCTTC
CDR3aa: CASRSVDGYTF

abundance: NA
d_gene: NA
j_gene: TRBJ2-7
v_gene: TRBV27
CDR3nt: TGTGCCAGCCGTCCCGGGATTACCTCTTACGAGCAGTACTTC
CDR3aa: CASRPGITSYEQYF

abundance: NA
d_gene: NA
j_gene: TRBJ1-5
v_gene: TRBV18
CDR3nt: TGTGCCAGCTCACCGAAATTGACGGGTGAGCCCCAGCATTTT
CDR3aa: CASSPKLTGEPQHF

abundance: once
d_gene: TRBD1
j_gene: TRBJ1-5
v_gene: TRBV28
CDR3nt: TGTGCCAGCAGGAAAGGGGGCGGCAATCAGCCCCAGCATTTT
CDR3aa: CASRKGGGNQPQHF

abundance: NA
d_gene: TRBD2
j_gene: TRBJ2-3
v_gene: TRBV7-2
CDR3nt: TGTGCCAGCAGTCGGGGGGGAGGGTGGGAAGATACGCAGTATTTT
CDR3aa: CASSRGGGWEDTQYF

abundance: few
d_gene: NA
j_gene: TRBJ2-1
v_gene: TRBV11-2
CDR3nt: TGTGCCAGCAGCTTAAGAGGGCCCTTAGGGTATGAGCAGTTCTTC
CDR3aa: CASSLRGPLGYEQFF

abundance: NA
d_gene: TRBD1
j_gene: TRBJ1-2
v_gene: TRBV5-4
CDR3nt: TGTGCCAGCAGCTTGGGTGGGACAGAAAACTATGGCTACACCTTC
CDR3aa: CASSLGGTENYGYTF

abundance: NA
d_gene: TRBD1
j_gene: TRBJ2-7
v_gene: TRBV7-9
CDR3nt: TGTGCCAGCAGCTTAGGACAGGGAAACGAGCAGTACTTC
CDR3aa: CASSLGQGNEQYF

abundance: NA
d_gene: NA
j_gene: TRBJ2-7
v_gene: TRBV6-1
CDR3nt: TGTGCCAGCAGCCCCGAGGGCAGCAGCTCCTACGAGCAGTACTTC
CDR3aa: CASSPEGSSSYEQYF

abundance: NA
d_gene: TRBD1
j_gene: TRBJ2-3
v_gene: TRBV10-3
CDR3nt: TGTGCCATCAGTGAACGGGACAGCAGCACAGATACGCAGTATTTT
CDR3aa: CAISERDSSTDTQYF

abundance: NA
d_gene: NA
j_gene: TRBJ2-1
v_gene: TRBV28
CDR3nt: TGTGCCAGCAGTTTAAGATGGGCGCTCAATGAGCAGTTCTTC
CDR3aa: CASSLRWALNEQFF

abundance: NA
d_gene: NA
j_gene: TRBJ2-6
v_gene: TRBV18
CDR3nt: TGTGCCAGCTCACCAGATCCGCCCTCCCTGCGCTCTGGGGCCAACGGCCTGACTTTC
CDR3aa: CASSPDPPSLRSGANGLTF

abundance: NA
d_gene: TRBD2
j_gene: TRBJ2-1
v_gene: TRBV12-5
CDR3nt: TGTGCTAGTGCTGCTCCGGGACTAGCGGGTCTGCAGTTCTTC
CDR3aa: CASAAPGLAGLQFF

abundance: NA
d_gene: TRBD1
j_gene: TRBJ2-7
v_gene: TRBV18
CDR3nt: TGTGCCAGCTCACACCGGACAGGATCCTACGAGCAGTACTTC
CDR3aa: CASSHRTGSYEQYF